This T cell receptor beta chain was observed in a study of blood T cell repertoires in COVID-19. This table comes from immunoSEQ multiplex PCR, and its TCRdb copy is limited to in-frame clones, with some not included. The sample has 200,000 or so clones; roughly 79% are singletons. The V gene lost 4 bases and the J gene lost 3 bases, with 16 bases spanning the gap. CDR1 is MNHEY, CDR2 SMNVEV, per germline (reference sequence). This CDR3 has 16 residues. The chain joins TRBV27 to TRBJ1-5; weak D call: TRBD1 (5 bases). Source material: peripheral blood. This clonotype was sampled from a human donor with acute or convalescent COVID-19. The donor label of this sample is uncertain. The CDR3 sequence: CASSSAPDTTNQPQHF. As DNA, the CDR3 is TGTGCCAGCAGTTCGGCTCCGGACACGACCAATCAGCCCCAGCATTTT.